The 25 T cell receptor beta chains in this list originate from one sample, sequenced in a study of T cells after yellow fever vaccination. A single record per CDR3 protein comes from TCRdb applying MiXCR to the 5' RACE reads. The repertoire holds 340,000 or so distinct CDR3 sequences, with approximately 12% as singletons. The specimen was CD4+ T cells sorted from PBMCs, collected 15 days after the yellow fever booster vaccination. All receptors come from a man between 18 and 35 years old who received the YFV17D yellow fever vaccine.

This clonotype was seen a few times. The chain uses TRBV6-6 and TRBJ2-7; D unresolved. Germline CDR1 MNHNY, CDR2 SVGAGI (reference sequence). The CDR3 loop spans 12 amino acids. The ends were cut back, 5 bases at V and 6 bases at J, with 11 bases in the middle. The CDR3 reads CASSGQGREQYV. The CDR3 DNA is TGTGCCAGCAGTGGCCAAGGGCGCGAGCAGTACGTC.

This clonotype was seen many times. The chain employs TRBV6-5 and TRBJ2-3; 10 bases agree with TRBD1. The CDR3 runs to 16 residues. Germline trimming cut 6 bases from V and 4 bases from J; bases unmatched to any gene: 10. CDR1 is MNHEY and CDR2 is SVGAGI in the germline V gene. The CDR3 DNA follows: TGTGCCAGCAGACTGGTATGGACAGGGGGGTCAGATACGCAGTATTTT. Its translation is CASRLVWTGGSDTQYF.

The chain combines TRBV7-2 with TRBJ1-4; possible D gene TRBD1, 6 bases. Germline values: CDR1 SGHTA, CDR2 FQGNSA. CDR3 size: 14 residues. The CDR3, as DNA: TGTGCTAGTACAACGGGACAAAGGAGTGAAAAACTGTTTTTT. This sequence encodes CASTTGQRSEKLFF.

This clonotype was counted a few times. The chain is built from TRBV20-1 and TRBJ2-1, with 8 nucleotides matching TRBD2. The V segment lost 3 bases and the J segment 3 bases; nucleotides outside the gene matches: 4. Germline lookup yields CDR1 DFQATT and CDR2 SNEGSKA (reference sequence). The CDR3 totals 14 residues. CDR3 in DNA: TGCAGTGCTAGCGGGGGGGCCGACTACAATGAGCAGTTCTTC. Translation gives CSASGGADYNEQFF.

The table lists this clonotype with many counts. The rearrangement links TRBV15 to TRBJ2-1; 7 bases match TRBD2. The germline gives CDR1 LNHNV, CDR2 YYDKDF (reference sequence). This CDR3 has 14 amino acids. Losses at the gene ends were 4 bases for V and 8 bases for J; bases not matched to a gene: 8. CDR3 region: CATSMGGGGDEQFF. Here the CDR3 DNA reads TGTGCCACCAGCATGGGCGGGGGTGGGGATGAGCAGTTCTTC.

This clonotype was seen ten or more times. The chain carries TRBV7-2 and TRBJ1-4; D remains ambiguous. This CDR3 region has 16 residues. The germline gives CDR1 SGHTA, CDR2 FQGNSA. Between the trimmed V and J ends, which lost 5 bases and 7 bases, there was a span of 20 bases. The CDR3 DNA sequence: TGTGCCAGCAGCCTATTTGGAAGGTCCGGAGGTGAAAAACTGTTTTTT. Residues: CASSLFGRSGGEKLFF.

This clonotype came up a few times. CDR3 in DNA: TGTGCCAGCGAGGGGGACACCGGGGAGCTGTTTTTT. It specifies CASEGDTGELFF. The rearrangement uses TRBV6-2 or TRBV6-3 and TRBJ2-2, with D perhaps TRBD1 (6 bases). CDR1 is MNHEY and CDR2 is SVGEGT in the germline V gene. This CDR3 has 12 amino acids. Trimming removed 8 bases from V and 3 bases from J, with 7 bases in between.

Ten or more counts support this clonotype. The V and J genes are TRBV3-1 and TRBJ1-1; TRBD1 might be the D (6 bases). Germline V gives CDR1 LGHDT, CDR2 YNNKEL (reference sequence). Trimming stripped 8 bases from V and 5 bases from J, with 18 bases between. The CDR3 covers 14 residues. CDR3 amino acids: CASRSGEGMTEAFF. CDR3 coding DNA: TGTGCCAGCCGGTCAGGGGAGGGGATGACTGAAGCTTTCTTT.

The rearrangement joins TRBV29-1 to TRBJ2-2; tentative D call: TRBD1 (5 bases). V dropped 0 bases and J dropped 1 base, with 12 bases sitting between them. Per the germline V gene, CDR1 is SQVTM and CDR2 is ANQGSEA. This CDR3 is built from 16 residues. In DNA, the CDR3 is TGCAGCGTTGAAGATCTCTTGGACAAGAACACCGGGGAGCTGTTTTTT. Its translation: CSVEDLLDKNTGELFF.

In this sample, this clonotype turned up a few times. The chain links TRBV7-2 to TRBJ2-7, with 8 bases identical to TRBD1. The CDR3 length is 14 residues. V shed 5 bases and J 3 bases; nucleotides not matched to a gene: 6. Germline V gene sequence: CDR1 SGHTA, CDR2 FQGNSA. The CDR3 bases are TGTGCCAGCAGCCCCTGGACAGGGTACTACGAGCAGTACTTC. Its translation is CASSPWTGYYEQYF.

This clonotype was counted between two and nine times. The chain couples TRBV7-2 to TRBJ1-1; unclear D gene. From germline, CDR1 is SGHTA and CDR2 FQGNSA. The CDR3 length is 14 residues. V was shortened by 3 bases and J by 2 bases, with 10 bases between the two germline ends. The chain's CDR3 is CASSFGGVNTEAFF. The CDR3 DNA reads TGTGCCAGCAGCTTCGGTGGAGTAAACACTGAAGCTTTCTTT.

The chain uses TRBV5-1 and TRBJ2-5; no clear D gene. This CDR3 is built from 12 residues. CDR1 is SGHRS and CDR2 is YFSETQ in the germline V gene. Trimming shortened V by 1 base and J by 4 bases, and 5 bases separated the two germline ends. CDR3: CASSLNIETQYF. The DNA for the CDR3 is TGCGCCAGCAGCTTGAATATAGAGACCCAGTACTTC.

The V call is TRBV20-1, the J call TRBJ1-1; TRBD1 is a possible D gene (6 bases). The V and J ends lost 0 bases and 4 bases respectively, with 12 bases between them. Germline values: CDR1 DFQATT, CDR2 SNEGSKA (reference sequence). CDR3 length equals 14 residues. The CDR3 sequence is CSARDRRGGTEAFF. CDR3 coding DNA: TGCAGTGCTAGAGATCGTCGAGGGGGCACTGAAGCTTTCTTT.

The CDR3 loop is CASSLERVSGGYNEQFF. CDR3 DNA: TGCGCCAGCAGCCTTGAACGGGTTAGCGGGGGCTACAATGAGCAGTTCTTC. V and J are TRBV4-1 and TRBJ2-1; TRBD2 matches 9 bases. The V gene's germline CDR1 is MGHRA and CDR2 YSYEKL. After removal of 4 bases from V and 3 bases from J, the junction contained 10 bases not matched to a gene. CDR3 length equals 17 residues.

The chain combines TRBV7-3 with TRBJ2-1, with 7 bases lining up with TRBD2. The germline CDR1 and CDR2 sequences are SGHTA and FQGTGA. Germline trimming cut 1 base from V and 3 bases from J; bases unmatched to any gene: 3. The CDR3 is 15 residues long. CDR3 DNA: TGTGCCAGCAGCTTAATGAGCGGGGTCTACAATGAGCAGTTCTTC. This sequence encodes CASSLMSGVYNEQFF.

This clonotype was observed a handful of times. The chain carries TRBV11-1 and TRBJ2-1; tentatively, D is TRBD2 (7 bases). The CDR3 spans 17 residues. In germline, CDR1 is SGHAT, CDR2 FQDESV (reference sequence). Trimming cost V 2 bases and J 4 bases, with 18 bases left between them. The CDR3 DNA sequence: TGTGCCAGCAGCTTAATCGGGGGGCCTGAGAAATACAATGAGCAGTTCTTC. Its translation is CASSLIGGPEKYNEQFF.

This clonotype was seen at least ten times. This chain links TRBV7-2 with TRBJ2-3, with 11 bases aligning to TRBD2. V shed 4 bases and J 4 bases; nucleotides not matched to a gene: 10. Per germline, CDR1 SGHTA and CDR2 FQGNSA. The CDR3 has 17 amino acids. CDR3 DNA sequence: TGTGCCAGCAGCTCACAATTTAGCGGGGGGGCCGCAGATACGCAGTATTTT. Amino acid sequence: CASSSQFSGGAADTQYF.

This clonotype was seen at least ten times. This chain joins TRBV20-1 and TRBJ1-2; 7 positions agree with TRBD1. Germline CDR1 is DFQATT and CDR2 is SNEGSKA (reference sequence). The length of the CDR3 is 15 residues. After removal of 0 bases from V and 4 bases from J, the junction contained 8 bases not matched to a gene. The CDR3 DNA reads as TGCAGTGCTAGAGATCGGGGGACAGAATTCTATGGCTACACCTTC. This encodes CSARDRGTEFYGYTF.

This clonotype was found a few times. V gene TRBV27 combines with J gene TRBJ1-1; 7 bases fit TRBD1. Germline CDR1 reads MNHEY; CDR2 reads SMNVEV (reference sequence). V gave up 6 bases and J gave up 4 bases; unmatched junction bases: 8. The CDR3 consists of 14 residues. For the CDR3, the DNA is TGTGCCAGCAGCACCCAGACAGGGTTCACTGAAGCTTTCTTT. Encoded protein: CASSTQTGFTEAFF.

The V and J genes are TRBV5-1 and TRBJ2-7; maybe TRBD1 (6 bases). CDR1 and CDR2 from the germline V gene are SGHRS and YFSETQ. The V and J ends lost 0 bases and 8 bases respectively, with 15 bases between them. The CDR3 consists of 14 residues. CDR3 sequence reads: CASSLGQVDLKQYF. DNA for the CDR3: TGCGCCAGCAGCTTGGGACAGGTCGATCTTAAGCAGTACTTC.

In its sample, this clonotype was seen many times. The V gene is TRBV20-1, the J gene TRBJ2-3; TRBD1 might be the D (5 bases). CDR1 and CDR2 (germline): DFQATT, SNEGSKA (reference sequence). V lost 3 bases to trimming and J lost 6 bases, with 10 bases between them. The CDR3 runs to 12 residues. The CDR3 DNA reads TGCAGTGCTAGGACAGTTCGGGATACGCAGTATTTT. Protein sequence: CSARTVRDTQYF.

Only a few counts were recorded for this clonotype. This sequence joins TRBV11-2 and TRBJ2-7; 8 bases are a match to TRBD1. This CDR3 has 14 amino acids. CDR1 and CDR2 (germline): SGHAT, FQNNGV. V gave up 2 bases and J gave up 7 bases; unmatched junction bases: 7. Written as DNA, the CDR3 is TGTGCCAGCAGCTTAAACCAGGGGGCGAGTGAGCAGTACTTC. Encoded protein: CASSLNQGASEQYF.

In this sample, this clonotype turned up a few times. This chain links TRBV7-6 with TRBJ2-5, with D possibly TRBD1 on 7 matching bases. The germline V gene has CDR1 SGHVS and CDR2 FNYEAQ. CDR3 length: 15 amino acids. V was trimmed by 1 base and J by 4 bases, leaving 13 bases between them. CDR3 DNA sequence: TGTGCCAGCAGCTTAGGCGGGACAGCCAGAGAGACCCAGTACTTC. Translated: CASSLGGTARETQYF.

This clonotype showed up just a few times. The rearrangement uses TRBV7-2 and TRBJ2-7; 7 bases align to TRBD1. Germline trimming cut 3 bases from V and 2 bases from J; bases unmatched to any gene: 13. CDR3 length: 17 amino acids. Germline assignment: CDR1 SGHTA and CDR2 FQGNSA. The CDR3 loop reads CASSFIPPNRGPYEQYF. The CDR3 region has the DNA TGTGCCAGCAGCTTTATCCCCCCTAACAGGGGACCCTACGAGCAGTACTTC.

The V and J genes are TRBV5-5 and TRBJ2-3, with D unresolved. The germline gives CDR1 SGHKS, CDR2 YYEKEE (reference sequence). The germline V and J ends were trimmed by 3 bases and 4 bases, with 15 bases remaining between them. The CDR3 is 15 residues long. The CDR3, as DNA: TGTGCCAGCAGCTCCTTACTCCGAACGGCAGATACGCAGTATTTT. It yields the protein CASSSLLRTADTQYF.